This T cell receptor beta chain was profiled in a study of long-term antiretroviral therapy in people with HIV. Overall study results and limits: Dominating the repertoire at all time points were the clones that expanded before ART. An increase in diversity followed ART, yet levels stayed below transplant donor controls.

The CDR3 runs to 15 residues. V lost 5 bases and J 0 bases, leaving 8 bases between the germline ends. Germline V gives CDR1 MNHEY, CDR2 SVGAGI. DNA was extracted from roughly 1-10 million thawed cryopreserved PBMC. Comment on this clone: Its antigen is as yet unknown.

It was version v3.0 of the immunoSEQ assay that was run at survey level. Here immunoSEQ multiplex PCR was the method, and the copy in TCRdb shows in-frame clones only, minus some. The table lists about 32,000 clones, over 75% of them singletons. The rearrangement joins TRBV6-5 to TRBJ2-6, with unresolved D. This sequence originates from a man between 18 and 29 years old with HIV. Source: unsorted PBMCs, taken 2.2 years after starting antiretroviral therapy. The DNA of the CDR3 is TGTGCCAGCAGTACCCTCGGCTCTGGGGCCAACGTCCTGACTTTC. This encodes CASSTLGSGANVLTF.